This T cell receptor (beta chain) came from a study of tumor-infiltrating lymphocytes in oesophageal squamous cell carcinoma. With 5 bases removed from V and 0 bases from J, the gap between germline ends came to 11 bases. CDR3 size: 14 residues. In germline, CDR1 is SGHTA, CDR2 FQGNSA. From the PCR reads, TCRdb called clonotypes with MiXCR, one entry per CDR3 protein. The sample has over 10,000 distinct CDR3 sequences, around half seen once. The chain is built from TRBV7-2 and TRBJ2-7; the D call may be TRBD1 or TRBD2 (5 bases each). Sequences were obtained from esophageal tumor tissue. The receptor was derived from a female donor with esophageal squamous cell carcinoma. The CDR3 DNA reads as TGTGCCAGCAGCCCGGGACGTAACTCCTACGAGCAGTACTTC. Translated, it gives CASSPGRNSYEQYF. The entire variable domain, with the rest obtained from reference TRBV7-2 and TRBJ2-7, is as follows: GAGVSQSPSNKVTEKGKDVELRCDPISGHTALYWYRQSLGQGLEFLIYFQGNSAPDKSGLPSDRFSAERTGGSVSTLTIQRTQQEDSAVYLCASSPGRNSYEQYFGPGTRLTVT.